This T cell receptor beta chain was observed in a study of blood T cell repertoires in COVID-19. Study-wide background: Samples taken during acute and convalescent COVID-19 were collected in the United States, Italy and Spain.

Sequenced by immunoSEQ multiplex PCR; TCRdb stores in-frame clones only, minus some. The repertoire holds about 64,000 clones, with about 88% as singletons. The germline CDR1 and CDR2 sequences are SEHNR and FQNEAQ (reference sequence). Germline trimming cut 5 bases from V and 4 bases from J; bases unmatched to any gene: 8. This CDR3 has 14 residues. The material sequenced was peripheral blood. This clonotype was sampled from a man aged 70 or older with acute or convalescent COVID-19. The genes are TRBV7-9 and TRBJ2-7; 7 nucleotides line up with TRBD1. The CDR3 DNA sequence: TGTGCCAGCAGCACGGACAGGAAGGCATACGAGCAGTACTTC. Protein sequence: CASSTDRKAYEQYF.